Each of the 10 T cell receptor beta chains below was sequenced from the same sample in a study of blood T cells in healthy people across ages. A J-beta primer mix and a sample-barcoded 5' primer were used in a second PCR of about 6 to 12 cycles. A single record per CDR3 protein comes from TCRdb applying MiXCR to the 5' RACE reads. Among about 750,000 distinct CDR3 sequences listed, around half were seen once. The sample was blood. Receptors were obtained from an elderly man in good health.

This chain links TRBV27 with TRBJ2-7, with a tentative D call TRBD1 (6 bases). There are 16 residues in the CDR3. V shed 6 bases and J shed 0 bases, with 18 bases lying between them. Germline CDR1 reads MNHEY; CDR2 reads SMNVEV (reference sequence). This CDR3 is CASSPAGAGFSYEQYF. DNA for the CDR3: TGTGCCAGCAGCCCAGCAGGGGCCGGGTTCTCCTACGAGCAGTACTTC.

The CDR3 bases are TGTGCCAGCAAGATGGACAGGGCCTACGAGCAGTACTTC. Its translation is CASKMDRAYEQYF. The rearrangement links TRBV7-9 to TRBJ2-7; 8 positions match TRBD1. The V and J ends lost 7 bases and 2 bases, in that order; junction bases with no gene match: 4. This CDR3 is built from 13 residues. Germline CDR1 is SEHNR and CDR2 is FQNEAQ (reference sequence).

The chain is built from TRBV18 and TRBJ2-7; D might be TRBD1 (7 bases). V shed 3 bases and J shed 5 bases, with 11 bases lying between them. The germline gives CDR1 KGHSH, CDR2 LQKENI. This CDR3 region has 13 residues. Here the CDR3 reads CASSPTRGDEQYF. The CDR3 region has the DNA TGTGCCAGCTCACCGACCAGGGGGGACGAGCAGTACTTC.

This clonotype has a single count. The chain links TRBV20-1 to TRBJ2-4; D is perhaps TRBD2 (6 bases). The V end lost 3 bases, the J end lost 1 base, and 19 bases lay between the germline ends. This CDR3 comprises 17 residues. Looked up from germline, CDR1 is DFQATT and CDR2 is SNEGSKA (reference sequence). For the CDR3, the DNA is TGCAGTGCTAGGGGGGGACCGCGACTTGCGGCCAAAAACATTCAGTACTTC. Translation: CSARGGPRLAAKNIQYF.

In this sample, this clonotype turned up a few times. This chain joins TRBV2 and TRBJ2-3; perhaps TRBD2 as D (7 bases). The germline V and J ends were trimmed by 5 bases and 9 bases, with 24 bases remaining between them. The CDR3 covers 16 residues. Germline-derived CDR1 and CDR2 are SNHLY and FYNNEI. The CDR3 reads CASSRGGLADGGTQYF. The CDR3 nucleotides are TGTGCCAGCAGTCGAGGCGGGCTAGCGGACGGGGGCACGCAGTATTTT.

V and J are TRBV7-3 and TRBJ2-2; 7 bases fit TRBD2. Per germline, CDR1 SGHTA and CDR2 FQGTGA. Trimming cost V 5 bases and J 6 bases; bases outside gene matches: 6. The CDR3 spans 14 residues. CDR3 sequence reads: CASSPAGEPGELFF. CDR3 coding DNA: TGTGCCAGCAGCCCCGCGGGGGAACCCGGGGAGCTGTTTTTT.

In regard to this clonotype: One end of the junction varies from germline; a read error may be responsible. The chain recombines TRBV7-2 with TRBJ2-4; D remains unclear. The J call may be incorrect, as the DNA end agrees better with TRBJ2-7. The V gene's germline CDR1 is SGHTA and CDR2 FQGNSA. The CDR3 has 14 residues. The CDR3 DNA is TGTGCCAACAGCTTAGGCTATCGGACCTACGAGCAGTACTTC. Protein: CANSLGYRTYEQYF.

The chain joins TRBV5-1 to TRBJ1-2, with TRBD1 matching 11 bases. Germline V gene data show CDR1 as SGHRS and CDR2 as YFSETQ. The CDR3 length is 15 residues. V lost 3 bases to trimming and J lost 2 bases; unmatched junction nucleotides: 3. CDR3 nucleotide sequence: TGCGCCAGCAGCTGGACAGGGGGCCGCAACTATGGCTACACCTTC. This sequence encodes CASSWTGGRNYGYTF.

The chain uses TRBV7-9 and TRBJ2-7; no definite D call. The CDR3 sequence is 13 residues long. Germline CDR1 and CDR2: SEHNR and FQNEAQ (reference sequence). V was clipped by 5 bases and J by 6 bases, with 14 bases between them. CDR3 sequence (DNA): TGTGCCAGCAGCCCCAACCCCGGGTTCGAGCAGTACTTC. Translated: CASSPNPGFEQYF.

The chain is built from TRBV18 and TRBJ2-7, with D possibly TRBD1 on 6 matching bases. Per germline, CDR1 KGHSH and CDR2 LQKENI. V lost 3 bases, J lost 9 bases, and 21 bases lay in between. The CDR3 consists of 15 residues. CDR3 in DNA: TGTGCCAGCTCACCGAATGGGGGACAAGATCAACCGCAGTACTTC. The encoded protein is CASSPNGGQDQPQYF.